The clone carrying this T cell receptor (beta chain) was seen ten or more times. TCRdb passed the reads through MiXCR, listing each CDR3 protein once. The sample consists of fewer than 550,000 distinct CDR3 sequences, approximately 16% of them appearing once. The V gene end was trimmed by 5 bases and the J gene end by 4 bases; junction bases not matched to a gene: 8. The CDR3 contains 16 residues. This entry belongs to a study of T cell repertoires in cytomegalovirus infection. The overall study: Both CMV infection and a matching HLA type were indicated by public TCR beta signatures.

This clonotype was obtained from a human donor in good health (CMV status not recorded). Some clones in this sample may be carry-over from other donors' samples. The chain joins TRBV12-3 or TRBV12-4 to TRBJ1-2; TRBD1 matches at 12 bases. Material: CD8+ T cells from PBMCs. The CDR3 bases are TGTGCCAGCAGTCGGACCGGGACAGGGGGCGGCTATGGCTACACCTTC. Translation: CASSRTGTGGGYGYTF.